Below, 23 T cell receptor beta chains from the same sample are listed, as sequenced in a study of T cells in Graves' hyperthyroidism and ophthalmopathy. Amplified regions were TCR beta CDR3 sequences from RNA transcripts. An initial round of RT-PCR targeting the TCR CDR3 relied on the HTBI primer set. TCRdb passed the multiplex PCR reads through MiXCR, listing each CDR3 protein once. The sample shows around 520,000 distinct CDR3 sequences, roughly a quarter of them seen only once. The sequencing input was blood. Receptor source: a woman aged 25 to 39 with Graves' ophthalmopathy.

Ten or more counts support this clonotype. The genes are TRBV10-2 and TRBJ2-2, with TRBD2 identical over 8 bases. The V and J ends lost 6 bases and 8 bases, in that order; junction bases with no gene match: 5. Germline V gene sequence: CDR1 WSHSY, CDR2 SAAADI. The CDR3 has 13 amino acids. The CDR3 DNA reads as TGCGCCAGCAGGGAAGCGGGGGCGGGGGAGCTGTTTTTT. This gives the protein CASREAGAGELFF.

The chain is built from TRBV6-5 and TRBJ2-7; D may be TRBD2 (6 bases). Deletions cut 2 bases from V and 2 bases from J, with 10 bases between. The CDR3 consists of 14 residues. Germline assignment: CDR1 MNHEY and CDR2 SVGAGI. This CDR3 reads CASSYGGETYEQYF. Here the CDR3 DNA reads TGTGCCAGCAGTTACGGCGGGGAAACCTACGAGCAGTACTTC.

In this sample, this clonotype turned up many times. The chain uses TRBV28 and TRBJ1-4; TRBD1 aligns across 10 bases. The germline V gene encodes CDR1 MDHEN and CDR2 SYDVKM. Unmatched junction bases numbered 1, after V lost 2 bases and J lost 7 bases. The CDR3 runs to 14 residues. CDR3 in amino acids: CASSLGTGVEKLFF. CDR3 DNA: TGTGCCAGCAGTTTAGGGACAGGGGTTGAAAAACTGTTTTTT.

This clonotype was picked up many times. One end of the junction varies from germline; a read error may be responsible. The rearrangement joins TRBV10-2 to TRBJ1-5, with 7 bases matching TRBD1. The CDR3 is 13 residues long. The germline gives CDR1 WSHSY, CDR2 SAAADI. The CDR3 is CASTAGQSEPQHF. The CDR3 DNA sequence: TGCGCCTCCACCGCGGGACAGAGTGAGCCCCAACATTTT.

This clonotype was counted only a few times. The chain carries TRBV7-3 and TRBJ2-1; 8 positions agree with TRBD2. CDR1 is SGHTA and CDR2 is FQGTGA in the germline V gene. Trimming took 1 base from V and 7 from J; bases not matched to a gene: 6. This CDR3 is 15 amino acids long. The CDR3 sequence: CASSLNGGAGNEQFF. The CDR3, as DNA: TGTGCCAGCAGCTTAAACGGGGGGGCCGGGAATGAGCAGTTCTTC.

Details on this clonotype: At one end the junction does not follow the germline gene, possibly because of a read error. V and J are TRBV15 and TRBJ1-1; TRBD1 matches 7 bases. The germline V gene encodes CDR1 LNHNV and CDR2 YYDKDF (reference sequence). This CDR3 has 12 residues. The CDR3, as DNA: TGTGCCACCAGCATAGATCACAGGGGTCCGACTTTT. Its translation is CATSIDHRGPTF.

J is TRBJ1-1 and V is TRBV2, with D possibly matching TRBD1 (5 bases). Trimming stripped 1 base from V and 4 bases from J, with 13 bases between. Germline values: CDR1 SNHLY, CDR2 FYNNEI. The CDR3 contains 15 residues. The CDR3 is CASSEGEGMLTEAFF. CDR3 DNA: TGTGCCAGCAGTGAAGGAGAGGGGATGCTCACTGAAGCTTTCTTT.

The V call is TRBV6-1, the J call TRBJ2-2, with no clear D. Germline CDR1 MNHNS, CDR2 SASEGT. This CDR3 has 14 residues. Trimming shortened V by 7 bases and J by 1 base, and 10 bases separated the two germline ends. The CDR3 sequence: CASIGPMNTGELFF. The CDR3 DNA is TGTGCCAGCATAGGGCCAATGAACACCGGGGAGCTGTTTTTT.

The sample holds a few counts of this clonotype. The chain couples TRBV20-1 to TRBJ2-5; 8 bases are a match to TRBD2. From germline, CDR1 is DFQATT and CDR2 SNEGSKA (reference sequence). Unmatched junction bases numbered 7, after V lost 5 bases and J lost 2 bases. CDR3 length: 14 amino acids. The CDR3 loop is CSAGASGGQETQYF. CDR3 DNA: TGCAGTGCTGGGGCCAGCGGGGGTCAAGAGACCCAGTACTTC.

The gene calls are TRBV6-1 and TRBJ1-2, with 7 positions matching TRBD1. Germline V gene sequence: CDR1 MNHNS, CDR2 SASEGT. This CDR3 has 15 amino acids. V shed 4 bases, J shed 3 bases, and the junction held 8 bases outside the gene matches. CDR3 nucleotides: TGTGCCAGCAGTGGCGGACAGGCCCCTGACTATGGCTACACCTTC. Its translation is CASSGGQAPDYGYTF.

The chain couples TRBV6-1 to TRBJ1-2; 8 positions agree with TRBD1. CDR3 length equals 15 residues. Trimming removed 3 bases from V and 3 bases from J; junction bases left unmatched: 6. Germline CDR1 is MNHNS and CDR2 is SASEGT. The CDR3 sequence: CASSDGTGGDYGYTF. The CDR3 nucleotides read TGTGCCAGCAGTGACGGAACAGGGGGGGACTATGGCTACACCTTC.

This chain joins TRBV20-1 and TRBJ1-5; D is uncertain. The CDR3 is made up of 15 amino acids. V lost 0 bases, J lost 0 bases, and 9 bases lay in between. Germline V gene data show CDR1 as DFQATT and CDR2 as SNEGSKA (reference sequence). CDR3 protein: CSARDPDISNQPQHF. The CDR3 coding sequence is TGCAGTGCTAGAGACCCCGACATTAGCAATCAGCCCCAGCATTTT.

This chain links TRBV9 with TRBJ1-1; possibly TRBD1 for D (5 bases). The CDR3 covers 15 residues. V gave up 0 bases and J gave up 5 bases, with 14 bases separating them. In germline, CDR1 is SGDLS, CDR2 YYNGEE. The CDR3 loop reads CASSVVVQGRTEAFF. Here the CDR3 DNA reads TGTGCCAGCAGCGTAGTTGTCCAGGGAAGAACTGAAGCTTTCTTT.

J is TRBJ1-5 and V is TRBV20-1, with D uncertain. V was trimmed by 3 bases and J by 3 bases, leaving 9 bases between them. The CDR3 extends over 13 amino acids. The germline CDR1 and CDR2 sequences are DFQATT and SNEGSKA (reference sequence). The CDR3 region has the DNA TGCAGTGCTAGTGCGTGGGCCAATCAGCCCCAGCATTTT. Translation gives CSASAWANQPQHF.

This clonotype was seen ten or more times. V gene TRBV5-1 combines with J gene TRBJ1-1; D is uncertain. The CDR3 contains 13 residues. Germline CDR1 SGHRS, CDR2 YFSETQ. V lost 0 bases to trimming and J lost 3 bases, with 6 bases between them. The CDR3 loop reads CASSLALHTEAFF. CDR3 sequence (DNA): TGCGCCAGCAGCTTGGCGTTGCACACTGAAGCTTTCTTT.

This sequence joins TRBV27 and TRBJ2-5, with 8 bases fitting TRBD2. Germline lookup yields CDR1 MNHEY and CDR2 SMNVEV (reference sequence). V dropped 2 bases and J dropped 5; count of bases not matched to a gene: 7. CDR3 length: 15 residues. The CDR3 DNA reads TGTGCCAGCAGTTTACAAGGGACTAGTGGGGAGACCCAGTACTTC. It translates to CASSLQGTSGETQYF.

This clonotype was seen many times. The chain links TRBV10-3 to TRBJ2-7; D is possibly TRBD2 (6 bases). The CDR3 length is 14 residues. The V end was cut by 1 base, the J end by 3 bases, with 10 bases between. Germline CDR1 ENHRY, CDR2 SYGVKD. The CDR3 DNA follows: TGTGCCATCAGTGAGTTGGACTACCTCTACGAGCAGTACTTC. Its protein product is CAISELDYLYEQYF.

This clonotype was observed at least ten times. The CDR3 nucleotides read TGTGCCAGCAGCTCCGGGACAGGGCACCTCGCCCCCAATCAGCCCCAGCATTTT. This gives the protein CASSSGTGHLAPNQPQHF. The rearrangement links TRBV7-3 to TRBJ1-5, with 9 bases lining up with TRBD1. Germline lookup yields CDR1 SGHTA and CDR2 FQGTGA. Trimming removed 4 bases from V and 3 bases from J; junction bases left unmatched: 13. The CDR3 has 18 amino acids.

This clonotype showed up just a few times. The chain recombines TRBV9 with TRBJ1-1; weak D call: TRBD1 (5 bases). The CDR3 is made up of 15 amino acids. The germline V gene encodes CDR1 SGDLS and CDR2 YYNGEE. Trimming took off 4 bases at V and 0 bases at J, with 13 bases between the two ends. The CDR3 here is CASSPQTEMNTEAFF. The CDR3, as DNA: TGTGCCAGCAGCCCACAGACAGAGATGAACACTGAAGCTTTCTTT.

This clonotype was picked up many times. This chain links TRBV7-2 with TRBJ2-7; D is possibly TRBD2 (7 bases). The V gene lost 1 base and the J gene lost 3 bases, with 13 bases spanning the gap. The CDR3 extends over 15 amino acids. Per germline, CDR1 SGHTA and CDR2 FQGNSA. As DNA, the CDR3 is TGTGCCAGCAGCTTAGGGTCGGGGGGCCTCTACGAGCAGTACTTC. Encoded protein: CASSLGSGGLYEQYF.

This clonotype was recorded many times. The CDR3 region has the DNA TGTGCCAGCAGTTTATTCCCTCGTAGGGCTTTCTTT. It translates to CASSLFPRRAFF. The rearrangement links TRBV28 to TRBJ1-1; D unclear. Germline loops: CDR1 MDHEN, CDR2 SYDVKM. V lost 1 base and J 11 bases, leaving 11 bases between the germline ends. The CDR3 runs to 12 residues.

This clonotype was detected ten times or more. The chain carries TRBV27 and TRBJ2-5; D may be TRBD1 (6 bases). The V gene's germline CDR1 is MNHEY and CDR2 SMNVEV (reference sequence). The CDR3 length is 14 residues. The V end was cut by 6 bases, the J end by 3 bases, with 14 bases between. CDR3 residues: CASRRDNAKETQYF. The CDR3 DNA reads TGTGCCAGCAGACGGGACAACGCCAAAGAGACCCAGTACTTC.

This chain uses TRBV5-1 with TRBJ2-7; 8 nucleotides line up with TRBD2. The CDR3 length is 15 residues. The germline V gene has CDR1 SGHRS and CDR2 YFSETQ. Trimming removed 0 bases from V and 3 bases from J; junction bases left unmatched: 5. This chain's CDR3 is CASSLVTSGFYEQYF. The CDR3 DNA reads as TGCGCCAGCAGCTTGGTTACTAGCGGATTCTACGAGCAGTACTTC.